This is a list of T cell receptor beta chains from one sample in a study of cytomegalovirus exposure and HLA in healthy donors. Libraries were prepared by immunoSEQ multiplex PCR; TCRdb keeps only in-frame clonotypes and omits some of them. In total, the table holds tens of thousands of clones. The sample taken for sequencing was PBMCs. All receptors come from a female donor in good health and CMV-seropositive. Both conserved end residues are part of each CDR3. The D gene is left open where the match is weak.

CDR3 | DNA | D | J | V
CASSYSGTGPTEAFF | TGTGCCAGCAGTTACTCGGGGACAGGTCCCACTGAAGCTTTCTTT | TRBD1 | TRBJ1-1 | TRBV6-5
CASSLTSGGSDNEQFF | TGCGCCAGCAGCTTGACTAGCGGGGGCTCCGACAATGAGCAGTTCTTC | TRBD2 | TRBJ2-1 | TRBV5-1
CASSFASNYGYTF | TGTGCCAGCAGCTTCGCGTCTAACTATGGCTACACCTTC | - | TRBJ1-2 | TRBV13
CASNFGGTDNEQFF | TGTGCCAGTAATTTCGGCGGCACCGACAATGAGCAGTTCTTC | - | TRBJ2-1 | TRBV19
CASSSGLAGSYEQYF | TGTGCCAGCAGCTCGGGACTAGCGGGCTCCTACGAGCAGTACTTC | TRBD2 | TRBJ2-7 | TRBV7-9
CASSLRGALYEQYF | TGTGCCAGCAGCTTGCGGGGGGCGCTATACGAGCAGTACTTC | TRBD2 | TRBJ2-7 | TRBV11-2
CASSQEGQENTEAFF | TGCGCCAGCAGCCAAGAGGGGCAGGAGAACACTGAAGCTTTCTTT | - | TRBJ1-1 | TRBV4-1
CASSYSGGTSTEAFF | TGTGCCAGCAGTTACTCCGGGGGTACGAGCACTGAAGCTTTCTTT | - | TRBJ1-1 | TRBV6-5
CASSQVIDTQYF | TGCGCCAGCAGCCAAGTAATTGATACGCAGTATTTT | - | TRBJ2-3 | TRBV4-1
CASSSEGLASTDTQYF | TGTGCCAGCAGTTCCGAGGGACTAGCTTCGACAGATACGCAGTATTTT | TRBD2 | TRBJ2-3 | TRBV6-5
CASSSEGATGGYTF | TGTGCCAGCAGTTCGGAGGGGGCCACTGGCGGCTACACCTTC | TRBD1 | TRBJ1-2 | TRBV27
CASSFTAGSSDNEQFF | TGCGCCAGCAGCTTTACGGCGGGTAGCTCCGACAATGAGCAGTTCTTC | - | TRBJ2-1 | TRBV5-1
CASVGRTGGPEQYF | TGTGCCAGCGTGGGTCGGACAGGGGGTCCCGAGCAGTACTTC | TRBD1 | TRBJ2-7 | TRBV2
CASSMTAGGNEKLFF | TGTGCCAGTAGTATGACGGCGGGGGGAAACGAAAAACTGTTTTTT | - | TRBJ1-4 | TRBV19
CASSGVYAGEGETQYF | TGCGCCAGCAGCGGGGTCTACGCGGGAGAAGGGGAGACCCAGTACTTC | TRBD2 | TRBJ2-5 | TRBV5-1
CASSGKQGLTSVSSYEQYF | TGCGCCAGCAGCGGGAAACAGGGACTCACTAGCGTCAGCTCCTACGAGCAGTACTTC | - | TRBJ2-7 | TRBV5-1
CASSQDRDRGNWAGNTIYF | TGCGCCAGCAGCCAAGACCGGGACAGGGGGAATTGGGCTGGAAACACCATATATTTT | TRBD1 | TRBJ1-3 | TRBV5-1
CASSPPQAGWDGYTF | TGCGCCAGCAGCCCCCCCCAGGCGGGATGGGATGGCTACACCTTC | - | TRBJ1-2 | TRBV4-3
CASSLGLAAQETQYF | TGTGCCAGCAGCTTGGGGCTAGCGGCCCAAGAGACCCAGTACTTC | TRBD2 | TRBJ2-5 | TRBV5-4
CASRRTGASYEQYF | TGTGCCAGCAGGCGGACAGGCGCCTCCTACGAGCAGTACTTC | TRBD1 | TRBJ2-7 | TRBV6-6
CASSPPGTYEQYF | TGTGCCAGCTCACCACCCGGGACCTACGAGCAGTACTTC | - | TRBJ2-7 | TRBV18
CASSLGGTGPYEQYF | TGTGCCAGCAGCTTAGGGGGGACAGGACCCTACGAGCAGTACTTC | TRBD1 | TRBJ2-7 | TRBV11-2
CASSLEGATDTQYF | TGTGCCAGCAGCTTAGAGGGGGCCACAGATACGCAGTATTTT | TRBD1 | TRBJ2-3 | TRBV7-2
CASSQAPDRGLVYGYTF | TGCGCCAGCAGCCAAGCCCCGGACAGGGGGCTTGTCTATGGCTACACCTTC | TRBD1 | TRBJ1-2 | TRBV4-1
CASSQEPGGSTDTQYF | TGCGCCAGCAGCCAAGAGCCTGGCGGGAGCACAGATACGCAGTATTTT | - | TRBJ2-3 | TRBV4-1
CASSLSLDVAGRTEAFF | TGTGCCAGCAGCTTGTCCCTAGATGTTGCCGGGAGGACTGAAGCTTTCTTT | - | TRBJ1-1 | TRBV5-6
CASSVEASGTDTQYF | TGTGCCAGCAGCGTAGAGGCTAGCGGCACAGATACGCAGTATTTT | - | TRBJ2-3 | TRBV9
CASSPLLAVTDTQYF | TGCGCCAGCAGCCCGTTACTAGCGGTCACAGATACGCAGTATTTT | TRBD2 | TRBJ2-3 | TRBV5-1
CASSPYSGANVLTF | TGTGCCAGCAGTCCTTACTCTGGGGCCAACGTCCTGACTTTC | - | TRBJ2-6 | TRBV28
CASSVGGQAPYEQYF | TGTGCCAGCAGCGTAGGGGGACAGGCCCCCTACGAGCAGTACTTC | TRBD1 | TRBJ2-7 | TRBV9
CASSQGAWTANTGELFF | TGTGCCAGCAGCCAAGGGGCTTGGACAGCGAACACCGGGGAGCTGTTTTTT | - | TRBJ2-2 | TRBV14
CASSLRGTGDTGELFF | TGTGCCAGCAGCTTGAGGGGGACAGGGGACACCGGGGAGCTGTTTTTT | TRBD1 | TRBJ2-2 | TRBV7-9
CASSQARHRDRGTEAFF | TGCGCCAGCAGCCAAGCCCGGCACCGGGACAGGGGGACTGAAGCTTTCTTT | TRBD1 | TRBJ1-1 | TRBV4-3
CASSYGQGMTYGYTF | TGTGCCAGCAGTTACGGGCAGGGGATGACCTATGGCTACACCTTC | - | TRBJ1-2 | TRBV6-5
CASSRQGMDGYTF | TGTGCCAGCAGCCGACAGGGTATGGATGGCTACACCTTC | TRBD1 | TRBJ1-2 | TRBV2
CASSIESLGRVNQPQHF | TGTGCCAGTAGTATAGAGTCCCTAGGGAGGGTGAATCAGCCCCAGCATTTT | - | TRBJ1-5 | TRBV19
CASSPLLDEQYF | TGTGCCAGCAGTCCCCTCCTCGACGAGCAGTACTTC | - | TRBJ2-7 | TRBV6-6
CASSLAGGGANEQFF | TGCGCCAGCAGCCTTGCAGGGGGAGGCGCGAATGAGCAGTTCTTC | - | TRBJ2-1 | TRBV4-1
CASSPPGQVYEQYF | TGTGCCAGCTCACCACCTGGGCAAGTCTACGAGCAGTACTTC | - | TRBJ2-7 | TRBV18
CASGGGGHEQYF | TGCGCCAGCGGGGGCGGGGGCCACGAGCAGTACTTC | - | TRBJ2-7 | TRBV23-1
CASSFNTGEQYF | TGCGCCAGCAGCTTCAATACAGGGGAGCAGTACTTC | - | TRBJ2-7 | TRBV5-1
CSGRYPGQGTGEQYF | TGCAGCGGTCGGTATCCGGGACAGGGAACGGGCGAGCAGTACTTC | TRBD1 | TRBJ2-7 | TRBV29-1
CASSSGVYPYAGATEAFF | TGTGCCAGCAGTTCTGGAGTTTACCCCTATGCGGGCGCAACTGAAGCTTTCTTT | - | TRBJ1-1 | TRBV27
CASSFQGLPYEQYF | TGCGCCAGCAGCTTTCAGGGTTTACCCTACGAGCAGTACTTC | - | TRBJ2-7 | TRBV5-1
CASSPGVGPTYEQYF | TGTGCCAGCAGTCCAGGGGTAGGGCCGACCTACGAGCAGTACTTC | - | TRBJ2-7 | TRBV25-1
CASSPGFGSFTGELFF | TGTGCCAGCAGCCCAGGATTCGGGAGTTTCACCGGGGAGCTGTTTTTT | - | TRBJ2-2 | TRBV9